These T cell receptor beta chains were read from a single sample in a study of blood T cell repertoires in COVID-19. Profiled with immunoSEQ multiplex PCR; TCRdb holds only in-frame clones, not every one. In the table there are roughly 200,000 clones, 80% to 90% of which are singletons. The sequenced sample was PBMCs or T cells enriched from blood (not recorded which). Receptor source: a man aged 35 to 55 who had recovered from COVID-19. Each CDR3 is given with its conserved first and last residue. The order of the fields is V gene, J gene, CDR3 protein.

TRBV25-1	TRBJ1-3	CASTSMNSAGNTIYF
TRBV18	TRBJ1-4	CASSPGGPEKLFF
TRBV30	TRBJ2-7	CAWSVQWSEQYF
TRBV7-9	TRBJ2-3	CASSTQWGQITDTQYF
TRBV7-9	TRBJ2-1	CASSTSRDSGSSYNEQFF
TRBV9	TRBJ2-3	CASRGLAGSTDTQYF
TRBV2	TRBJ1-3	CASSGGPGNTIYF
TRBV30	TRBJ2-1	CAWMFRENEQFF
TRBV30	TRBJ1-5	CAWSTGPGNQPQHF
TRBV29-1	TRBJ2-1	CSVEGVSRAGNEQFF
TRBV6-2/TRBV6-3	TRBJ2-2	CASSRGGETGELFF
TRBV12-3/TRBV12-4	TRBJ1-2	CASSKQPLYGYTF
TRBV19	TRBJ1-4	CASGQGTNEKLFF
TRBV19	TRBJ1-1	CASSVGLSRTEAFF
TRBV6-1	TRBJ2-6	CASSEAGTFSGANVLTF
TRBV19	TRBJ1-2	CASRRDRAYGYTF
TRBV7-9	TRBJ2-5	CASSSAGLPRETQYF
TRBV10-1	TRBJ2-7	CASSGGVSGAYYEQYF
TRBV11-3	TRBJ2-5	CASSLEKGQEYQETQYF
TRBV7-9	TRBJ1-1	CASSGGRGTEAFF
TRBV7-9	TRBJ1-2	CASRAEGYTF
TRBV19	TRBJ1-5	CASSSRTGFSQPQHF
TRBV12-3/TRBV12-4	TRBJ1-5	CASSSQGQPQHF
TRBV3-1/TRBV3-2	TRBJ2-1	CASSLATTGVKQFF
TRBV7-3	TRBJ2-7	CASSPPGTWEQYF
TRBV29-1	TRBJ1-2	CSVGGGGYTF
TRBV25-1	TRBJ1-6	CASSEWEETSPLHF
TRBV3-1/TRBV3-2	TRBJ1-2	CASSPRGGTHHGYTF
TRBV15	TRBJ1-4	CATSRETGYRILFF
TRBV5-1	TRBJ1-6	CASSIDRGPLHF
TRBV21-1	TRBJ1-5	CASSKDGAGNQPQHF
TRBV4-2	TRBJ1-2	CASSQGDRGTNYGYTF
TRBV24-1	TRBJ2-7	CATGTGVSYEQYF
TRBV30	TRBJ2-7	CAWRKRPAESYEQYF
TRBV2	TRBJ2-5	CASSEQGETQYF
TRBV18	TRBJ1-1	CASSPLGTGWITEAFF
TRBV11-2	TRBJ1-6	CASSPQGEVGGNSPLHF
TRBV14	TRBJ1-1	CASSRATATEAFF
TRBV11-1	TRBJ1-1	CASSLLGQSAEAFF
TRBV7-9	TRBJ1-6	CASAQYEAYNSPLHF